These 16 T cell receptor beta chains share one sample of origin, sequenced in a study of blood T cell repertoires in COVID-19. The data were produced by immunoSEQ multiplex PCR, yet TCRdb's version contains in-frame clones alone and is incomplete. Found here are some 28,000 clones, approximately 90% of them singletons; the top ten hold roughly 9.9%. The sequencing input was peripheral blood. Receptor source: a human donor in a cohort sampled during active COVID-19.

The rearrangement joins TRBV10-2 to TRBJ1-2, with D perhaps TRBD1 (5 bases). The CDR3 extends over 12 amino acids. CDR1 WSHSY and CDR2 SAAADI come from the germline V gene. Trimming removed 8 bases at V and 7 bases at J, with 14 bases between. This CDR3 is CASQRQGIGYTF. CDR3 DNA: TGCGCCAGCCAACGGCAGGGCATTGGCTACACCTTC.

In DNA, the CDR3 is TGTGCCAGCAGTTACGGGCGTGAGCAGTACTTC. Protein product: CASSYGREQYF. This chain links TRBV6-5 with TRBJ2-7; D is unclear. There are 11 residues in the CDR3. V lost 2 bases and J lost 7, with 6 bases in between. Germline V gene data show CDR1 as MNHEY and CDR2 as SVGAGI.

The chain has TRBV18 and TRBJ2-7, with D perhaps matching TRBD1 (6 bases). This CDR3 has 14 amino acids. CDR1 is KGHSH, CDR2 LQKENI, per germline. V lost 2 bases to trimming and J lost 0 bases, with 8 bases between them. The CDR3 nucleotides are TGTGCCAGCTCACCAACGACAGGCTCCTACGAGCAGTACTTC. Encoded protein: CASSPTTGSYEQYF.

V is TRBV4-2 and J is TRBJ2-7, with 11 bases aligning to TRBD2. Germline CDR1 is LGHNA and CDR2 is YNFKEQ. With V trimmed by 2 bases and J by 2 bases, 8 bases remained unmatched. The CDR3 has 17 residues. The CDR3: CASSQQKTSGGTYEQYF. The CDR3 DNA follows: TGTGCCAGCAGCCAACAAAAAACTAGCGGGGGAACCTACGAGCAGTACTTC.

This clone appeared once. The J gene is TRBJ2-1, the V gene TRBV7-9, with 14 bases that match TRBD2. CDR3 length equals 16 residues. Per the germline V gene, CDR1 is SEHNR and CDR2 is FQNEAQ (reference sequence). Unmatched junction bases numbered 2, after V lost 4 bases and J lost 3 bases. CDR3 region: CASSSGLAGGYNEQFF. DNA of the CDR3: TGTGCCAGCAGCTCCGGACTAGCGGGGGGCTACAATGAGCAGTTCTTC.

The J gene is TRBJ2-7, the V gene TRBV7-2; D may be TRBD2 (6 bases). Germline values: CDR1 SGHTA, CDR2 FQGNSA. Trimming removed 5 bases from V and 7 bases from J, with 21 bases in between. CDR3 length equals 15 residues. The CDR3 spells CASSPRDGLLREQYF. The CDR3 nucleotides are TGTGCCAGCAGCCCGCGGGACGGTCTTCTACGGGAGCAGTACTTC.

The CDR3, as DNA: TGTGCCAGCAGCCATAGAAGGACTAGCACTGAAGCTTTCTTT. The encoded protein is CASSHRRTSTEAFF. This chain uses TRBV3-1 (or the pseudogene TRBV3-2) with TRBJ1-1; no clear D. CDR1 and CDR2 from the germline V gene are LGHDT and YNNKEL (reference sequence). The length of the CDR3 is 14 residues. The germline V and J ends were trimmed by 3 bases and 4 bases, with 12 bases remaining between them.

CDR3 in amino acids: CASSLLTSNEQFF. The DNA of the CDR3 is TGTGCCAGCAGCCTGTTGACTTCGAATGAGCAGTTCTTC. The chain links TRBV14 to TRBJ2-1, with no clear D. The CDR3 covers 13 residues. CDR1 is SGHDN and CDR2 is FVKESK in the germline V gene. V lost 4 bases to trimming and J lost 7 bases, with 11 bases between them.

V and J are TRBV5-1 and TRBJ2-3; the match to TRBD1 covers 9 bases. Trimming at V came to 3 bases and at J to 8 bases, leaving 16 bases not matched to a gene. This CDR3 has 17 amino acids. Germline V gene sequence: CDR1 SGHRS, CDR2 YFSETQ. The CDR3 DNA reads TGCGCCAGCAGCTCACTTACAGGGGGCGGACTAAGCGGTACGCAGTATTTT. As protein: CASSSLTGGGLSGTQYF. The full variable domain, completed using reference TRBV5-1 and TRBJ2-3, is KAGVTQTPRYLIKTRGQQVTLSCSPISGHRSVSWYQQTPGQGLQFLFEYFSETQRNKGNFPGRFSGRQFSNSRSEMNVSTLELGDSALYLCASSSLTGGGLSGTQYFGPGTRLTVL.

This chain uses TRBV10-3 with TRBJ1-1, with D possibly being TRBD1 (5 bases). The CDR3 is 15 residues long. Germline CDR1 reads ENHRY; CDR2 reads SYGVKD. Trimming left V 6 bases short and J 6 bases short, with 20 bases between. CDR3 nucleotides: TGTGCCATCAGGCGGGAGGGGTTGGGAACGGCTGAAGCTTTCTTT. This encodes CAIRREGLGTAEAFF.

The table lists this clone with a count of one. V gene TRBV2 combines with J gene TRBJ1-6, with D hard to call. Germline lookup yields CDR1 SNHLY and CDR2 FYNNEI. The CDR3 spans 14 residues. V dropped 3 bases and J dropped 6 bases, with 9 bases sitting between them. The CDR3 protein is CASSEEQFNSPLHF. The CDR3 region has the DNA TGTGCCAGCAGTGAGGAACAGTTTAATTCACCCCTCCACTTT.

The J gene is TRBJ2-5, the V gene TRBV6-2 or TRBV6-3; 10 bases are shared with TRBD2. The CDR3 has 16 amino acids. J gave up 2 bases and V 2 bases, and 5 bases lay outside the gene matches. Germline V gives CDR1 MNHEY, CDR2 SVGEGT. The CDR3 loop is CASSYTAGGRQETQYF. CDR3 in DNA: TGTGCCAGCAGTTACACAGCGGGGGGGCGACAAGAGACCCAGTACTTC.

A single count supports this clone. This chain connects TRBV6-5 to TRBJ1-3, with D possibly being TRBD1 (6 bases). The CDR3 loop spans 15 amino acids. V was pared by 6 bases and J by 4 bases, with 16 bases between. The germline V gene encodes CDR1 MNHEY and CDR2 SVGAGI. CDR3 DNA: TGTGCCAGCAGAGCCGACAGGTCACAGGGAAACACCATATATTTT. Translated, it gives CASRADRSQGNTIYF.

DNA for the CDR3: TGTGCCAGCAGTTACTTCGGCTGGGGGGGCGGTACGCAGTATTTT. As protein: CASSYFGWGGGTQYF. This chain joins TRBV6-5 and TRBJ2-3; perhaps TRBD2 as D (7 bases). The CDR3 contains 15 residues. Germline lookup yields CDR1 MNHEY and CDR2 SVGAGI. Trimming pared 1 base from V and 8 bases from J, leaving 16 bases between.

CDR3 DNA sequence: TGCGCCAGCAGCCAGGGCGGGAGGACAACCGGGGAGCTGTTTTTT. Encoded protein: CASSQGGRTTGELFF. The chain uses TRBV5-1 and TRBJ2-2, with 8 nucleotides matching TRBD2. In germline, CDR1 is SGHRS, CDR2 YFSETQ. The CDR3 loop spans 15 amino acids. V gave up 4 bases and J gave up 5 bases; unmatched junction bases: 7.

This clone was observed a single time. V gene TRBV18 combines with J gene TRBJ1-2; TRBD1 agrees at 7 bases. The trim removed 1 base at V and 7 bases at J, leaving 9 bases unmatched. This CDR3 comprises 15 residues. Germline V gene sequence: CDR1 KGHSH, CDR2 LQKENI. CDR3 residues: CASSPQKTGNPGYTF. The DNA of the CDR3 is TGTGCCAGCTCACCACAAAAGACAGGGAATCCTGGCTACACCTTC.